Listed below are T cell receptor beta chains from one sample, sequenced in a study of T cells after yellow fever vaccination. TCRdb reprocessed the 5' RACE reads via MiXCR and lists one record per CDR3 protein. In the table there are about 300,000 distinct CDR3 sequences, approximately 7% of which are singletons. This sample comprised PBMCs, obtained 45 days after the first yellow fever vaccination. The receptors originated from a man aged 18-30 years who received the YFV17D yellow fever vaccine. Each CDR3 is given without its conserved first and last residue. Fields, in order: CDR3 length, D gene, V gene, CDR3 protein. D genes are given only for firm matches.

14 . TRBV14 ASSQGPGAGPETQY
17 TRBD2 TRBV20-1 SATKGFSGGSPYTDTQY
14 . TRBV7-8 ASSSETATYTDTQY
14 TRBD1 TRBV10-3 AISGGQSSGANVLT
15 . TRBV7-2 ASSFAAGGRGTDTQY
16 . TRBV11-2 ASRLVDGQPSWSYGYT
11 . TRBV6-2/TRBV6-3 ASSDSQGREQY
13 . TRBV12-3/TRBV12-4 ASSLRKGSYTEAF
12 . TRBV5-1 ASSPTDSNQPQH
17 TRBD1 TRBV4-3 ASSQDAAGGDRGTDTQY
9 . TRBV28 ASRTRGPQH
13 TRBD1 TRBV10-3 AISEGTGLNSPLH
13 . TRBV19 ASSMGRAGNTEAF
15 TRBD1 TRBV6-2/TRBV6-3 ASSYSPGQGSNQPQH
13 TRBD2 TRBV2 ASSPGTRSSDTQY
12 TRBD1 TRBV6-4 ASSGQGAGETQY
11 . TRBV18 ASSPVRVFEQF
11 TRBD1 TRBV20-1 SALDRAPGTQY
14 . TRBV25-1 ASSEFIASYNSPLH
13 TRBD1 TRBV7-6 ASSAFRGRNTEAF
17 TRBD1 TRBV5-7 ASSLQGQGLFGTNEKLF
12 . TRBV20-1 SARTLGLEDTQY
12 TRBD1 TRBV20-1 SARVAQGAHTQY
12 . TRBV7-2 ASSPSGSRSPLH
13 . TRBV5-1 ASSSIPNAGYEQY
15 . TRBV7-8 ASSLARSGPSTDTQY
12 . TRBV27 ASGGGIGIDGYT
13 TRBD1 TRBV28 ASWTGTGNTGELF
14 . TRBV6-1 ASSRRRQTTNSPLH
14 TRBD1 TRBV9 ASSVVAGQGINEQF
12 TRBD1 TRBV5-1 ASSLTGVNQPQH
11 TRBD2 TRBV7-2 ASSQRRGGTQY
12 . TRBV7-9 ASSFRGLQTEAF
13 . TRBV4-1 ASSQEGAGTSPLH
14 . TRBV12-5 ASGLVLGRMNTEAF
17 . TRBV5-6 ASSPPSDFQSPGANVLT
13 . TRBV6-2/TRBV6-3 ASSYRKPGSYEQY
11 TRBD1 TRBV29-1 SAARGGATEAF
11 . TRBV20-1 SARGSQNTEAF
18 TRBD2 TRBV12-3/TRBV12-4 ASTTMGGGGETWGTDTQY
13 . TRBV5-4 ASSPGGTLNTEAF
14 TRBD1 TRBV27 ASRRSGTGISYEQY
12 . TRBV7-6 ASSLDWDTGELF
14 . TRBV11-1 ASSPGRFEGPGGYT
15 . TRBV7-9 ASSPNAGRRKQETQY
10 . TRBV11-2 ASGSVNNEQF
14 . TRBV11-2 ASSLDQIRGRETQY
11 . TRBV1 TSRVPGGETQY
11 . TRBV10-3 ASRGADAGELF